This entry describes one TCR beta chain. Its antigen is currently unknown. Germline V gene data show CDR1 as MNHEY and CDR2 as SMNVEV (reference sequence). The V and J ends lost 3 bases and 4 bases respectively, with 11 bases between them. This CDR3 spans 14 amino acids. This sample is drawn from a study of cytomegalovirus exposure and HLA in healthy donors. Study-wide results and limits: About 150 TCR beta chains were listed as cytomegalovirus-associated. TCR beta V segments were, for the most part, productive about 87% or about 30% of the time in an earlier analysis. With DRB1 most and HLA-C fewest, TCR association rates differed between HLA loci in a later analysis.

PCR primers comprised 60 Vbeta and 13 Jbeta primers. Assay: immunoSEQ multiplex PCR; the TCRdb copy retains only in-frame clones and omits some. The sample has roughly 100,000 clones, 65% to 80% seen once. The clonotype was recovered from a male donor in good health and CMV-seropositive. The rearrangement links TRBV27 to TRBJ2-3; no reliable D call. Sequenced input: PBMCs. The CDR3 bases are TGTGCCAGCAGTTTCTCGCTGGGCTCAGATACGCAGTATTTT. Translation gives CASSFSLGSDTQYF.